These 27 T cell receptor beta chains share one sample of origin, sequenced in a study of T-cell memory formation after mild COVID-19. TCRdb used MiXCR to reprocess the 5' RACE reads, holding one entry per CDR3 protein. The sample carries approximately 150,000 distinct CDR3 sequences, about 14% recorded once. The specimen was PBMCs or a T cell subset sorted from them (not recorded which). The source of these receptors is an adult woman who had mild COVID-19 (a few samples of this study predate the infection). Cell type and time point are not known.

This clonotype came up a few times. V usage is TRBV27 and J usage is TRBJ2-2; 7 bases match TRBD1. CDR3 length equals 16 residues. Trimming at V came to 5 bases and at J to 0 bases, leaving 6 bases not matched to a gene. The germline V gene encodes CDR1 MNHEY and CDR2 SMNVEV (reference sequence). CDR3 bases: TGTGCCAGCAGTGACAGGGCTGGTACGAACACCGGGGAGCTGTTTTTT. As protein: CASSDRAGTNTGELFF.

This clonotype was observed many times. The gene calls are TRBV12-3 or TRBV12-4 and TRBJ1-4, with 8 bases matching TRBD1. V gave up 6 bases and J gave up 3 bases; unmatched junction bases: 9. CDR3 size: 16 residues. CDR3 sequence: CASSQLTGAANEKLFF. The CDR3 DNA reads as TGTGCCAGCAGCCAGCTGACAGGGGCAGCTAATGAAAAACTGTTTTTT.

Ten or more counts support this clonotype. The chain recombines TRBV7-9 with TRBJ2-3, with 8 nucleotides matching TRBD2. The germline CDR1 and CDR2 sequences are SEHNR and FQNEAQ (reference sequence). Trimming cost V 5 bases and J 2 bases; bases outside gene matches: 3. The CDR3 is 14 amino acids. The CDR3 here is CASSRSGATDTQYF. The CDR3 DNA sequence: TGTGCCAGCAGCCGTAGCGGGGCCACAGATACGCAGTATTTT.

There are a few counts of this clonotype. The chain couples TRBV30 to TRBJ2-3; D is ambiguous. The CDR3 is 14 amino acids. Trimming removed 0 bases from V and 6 bases from J, with 13 bases in between. Germline lookup yields CDR1 GTSNPN and CDR2 SVGIG (reference sequence). The CDR3, as DNA: TGTGCCTGGAGTGTCCTAGTGGGCCAGGATACGCAGTATTTT. Amino acids: CAWSVLVGQDTQYF.

V is TRBV20-1 and J is TRBJ2-7; D call uncertain. V was cut by 0 bases and J by 1 base, with 10 bases left in between. The length of the CDR3 is 14 residues. Germline V gene sequence: CDR1 DFQATT, CDR2 SNEGSKA (reference sequence). CDR3 in amino acids: CSARDYHYSYEQYF. In DNA, the CDR3 is TGCAGTGCTAGAGATTACCACTATTCCTACGAGCAGTACTTC.

V usage is TRBV12-3 or TRBV12-4 and J usage is TRBJ2-3, with D unresolved. The CDR3 is made up of 12 amino acids. V lost 4 bases and J lost 4, with 6 bases in between. The CDR3 nucleotides are TGTGCCAGCAGTTGGAACCCAGATACGCAGTATTTT. It encodes CASSWNPDTQYF.

This clonotype appeared a single time. The CDR3 DNA sequence: TGTGCCAGCAGCAAGACAGAGAACACTGAAGCTTTCTTT. Amino acids: CASSKTENTEAFF. The V and J genes are TRBV6-5 and TRBJ1-1; TRBD1 is a possible D gene (5 bases). This CDR3 is built from 13 residues. Germline V gene sequence: CDR1 MNHEY, CDR2 SVGAGI. V gave up 6 bases and J gave up 1 base, with 9 bases separating them.

This clonotype showed up just a few times. V is TRBV27 and J is TRBJ2-2; TRBD1 matches 7 bases. The CDR3 spans 15 residues. Germline CDR1 is MNHEY and CDR2 is SMNVEV (reference sequence). The V and J ends lost 6 bases and 5 bases, in that order; junction bases with no gene match: 9. CDR3 coding DNA: TGTGCCAGCAGCACCCCTGCCAGGGGGACCGGGGAGCTGTTTTTT. It yields the protein CASSTPARGTGELFF.

The gene calls are TRBV18 and TRBJ1-3, with 11 nucleotides matching TRBD1. The V segment lost 3 bases and the J segment 0 bases; nucleotides outside the gene matches: 7. Germline assignment: CDR1 KGHSH and CDR2 LQKENI. The CDR3 is 18 amino acids. CDR3: CASSPTGQGVYSGNTIYF. The CDR3 region has the DNA TGTGCCAGCTCACCCACGGGACAGGGGGTTTACTCTGGAAACACCATATATTTT.

There are a few counts of this clonotype. The V call is TRBV11-1, the J call TRBJ2-7; the D gene is possibly TRBD1 (6 bases). The germline gives CDR1 SGHAT, CDR2 FQDESV (reference sequence). The CDR3 extends over 14 amino acids. The V end lost 4 bases, the J end lost 5 bases, and 15 bases lay between the germline ends. The CDR3 bases are TGTGCCAGCAGCTCAGGGACACCCATAAACGAGCAGTACTTC. It translates to CASSSGTPINEQYF.

The genes are TRBV4-1 and TRBJ1-2; the match to TRBD1 covers 9 bases. The CDR3 is 16 amino acids. Germline V gene sequence: CDR1 MGHRA, CDR2 YSYEKL. The junction had 14 bases not matched to a gene; V was cut back by 7 bases and J by 5 bases. The CDR3 loop reads CASNIAAGQGFYGYTF. Written as DNA, the CDR3 is TGCGCCAGCAACATCGCAGCGGGACAGGGTTTTTATGGCTACACCTTC.

In this sample, this clonotype turned up many times. The rearrangement joins TRBV29-1 to TRBJ2-3, with D perhaps matching TRBD2 (5 bases). The CDR3 covers 13 residues. Germline CDR1 SQVTM, CDR2 ANQGSEA. V was trimmed by 7 bases and J by 2 bases, leaving 13 bases between them. The CDR3 DNA reads TGCAGCGCGGTCCCCGGGGTCACAGATACGCAGTATTTT. The encoded protein is CSAVPGVTDTQYF.

The chain combines TRBV7-8 with TRBJ2-3; 8 nucleotides match TRBD2. Trimming removed 2 bases from V and 5 bases from J; junction bases left unmatched: 12. The CDR3 extends over 17 amino acids. CDR1 SGHVS and CDR2 FQNEAQ come from the germline V gene. CDR3 bases: TGTGCCAGCAGCTTAATGTCGGCGGGAGGCTCAGTAGATACGCAGTATTTT. This translates into CASSLMSAGGSVDTQYF.

V is TRBV14 and J is TRBJ2-2, with D unresolved. Germline V gene sequence: CDR1 SGHDN, CDR2 FVKESK. The CDR3 is made up of 13 amino acids. V was pared by 5 bases and J by 3 bases, with 7 bases between. The CDR3 nucleotides read TGTGCCAGCAGCGACACCTACACCGGGGAGCTGTTTTTT. Amino acid sequence: CASSDTYTGELFF.

This chain links TRBV30 with TRBJ2-1; 8 nucleotides match TRBD2. CDR3 length: 19 amino acids. Germline trimming cut 0 bases from V and 2 bases from J; bases unmatched to any gene: 15. The germline V gene encodes CDR1 GTSNPN and CDR2 SVGIG (reference sequence). The CDR3 reads CAWSVSGGLGPVPYNEQFF. CDR3 bases: TGTGCCTGGAGTGTGAGCGGGGGACTTGGGCCCGTCCCCTACAATGAGCAGTTCTTC.

This clonotype was observed a few times. The genes are TRBV5-1 and TRBJ1-6, with D unclear. CDR1 is SGHRS and CDR2 is YFSETQ in the germline V gene. V was cut by 2 bases and J by 9 bases, with 12 bases left in between. The CDR3 spans 14 residues. In nucleotides, the CDR3 is TGCGCCAGCAGCTTTGAAGATCTTGGTTCACCCCTCCACTTT. Translating gives CASSFEDLGSPLHF.

This clonotype was found many times. The chain uses TRBV5-1 and TRBJ2-1, with 10 bases fitting TRBD2. V trimming: 1 base; J trimming: 9 bases; junction bases outside the gene matches: 7. Germline V gene lookup returns CDR1 SGHRS and CDR2 YFSETQ. The CDR3 covers 15 residues. In nucleotides, the CDR3 is TGCGCCAGCAGCTTGAGGCTAGCGGGAGAAAGTGAGCAGTTCTTC. It is translated as CASSLRLAGESEQFF. The full variable domain, in which reference TRBV5-1 and TRBJ2-1 provide the parts outside the CDR3, is KAGVTQTPRYLIKTRGQQVTLSCSPISGHRSVSWYQQTPGQGLQFLFEYFSETQRNKGNFPGRFSGRQFSNSRSEMNVSTLELGDSALYLCASSLRLAGESEQFFGPGTRLTVL.

This clonotype was picked up a small number of times. V is TRBV5-1 and J is TRBJ1-1, with D perhaps matching TRBD1 (6 bases). V gave up 3 bases and J gave up 2 bases, with 11 bases separating them. Germline V gene sequence: CDR1 SGHRS, CDR2 YFSETQ. The CDR3 is 14 residues long. CDR3 protein: CASSSGGANTEAFF. The CDR3 region has the DNA TGCGCCAGCAGCTCGGGGGGGGCAAACACTGAAGCTTTCTTT.

This clonotype was seen repeatedly, ten times or more. The chain employs TRBV7-2 and TRBJ2-7; D uncertain. V was pared by 2 bases and J by 7 bases, with 18 bases between. The CDR3 length is 15 residues. CDR1 SGHTA and CDR2 FQGNSA come from the germline V gene. The CDR3 sequence: CASSLTAQSRREQYF. CDR3 in DNA: TGTGCCAGCAGCTTAACTGCTCAATCCCGTAGGGAGCAGTACTTC.

This clonotype was counted between two and nine times. Written as DNA, the CDR3 is TGCAGCGCCAGGACAGGGACCTACGAGCAGTACTTC. This codes for CSARTGTYEQYF. The rearrangement joins TRBV29-1 to TRBJ2-7; TRBD1 aligns across 8 bases. V gave up 7 bases and J gave up 2 bases; unmatched junction bases: 4. The germline V gene has CDR1 SQVTM and CDR2 ANQGSEA. The CDR3 is made up of 12 amino acids.

The gene calls are TRBV5-6 and TRBJ1-5; a weak D match, TRBD1 (5 bases). V dropped 3 bases and J dropped 1 base, with 8 bases sitting between them. The germline V gene has CDR1 SGHDT and CDR2 YYEEEE. The CDR3 length is 14 residues. The CDR3 bases are TGTGCCAGCAGCTCACAGGACAGCAATCAGCCCCAGCATTTT. This codes for CASSSQDSNQPQHF.

Here the CDR3 DNA reads TGTGCCATCCCAAAGCGGAAGCGGGGTGCCTACAATGAGCAGTTCTTC. Protein product: CAIPKRKRGAYNEQFF. This chain connects TRBV10-3 to TRBJ2-1, with 7 bases lining up with TRBD2. With 8 bases clipped from V and 2 bases from J, the junction kept 12 bases outside the gene matches. Germline V gene lookup returns CDR1 ENHRY and CDR2 SYGVKD. This CDR3 contains 16 residues.

This clonotype was observed a handful of times. CDR3 coding DNA: TGTGCCAGCTCAGAAACAGGTCAAGAGACCCAGTACTTC. This sequence encodes CASSETGQETQYF. The rearrangement uses TRBV18 and TRBJ2-5; the D gene is possibly TRBD1 (5 bases). Deletions cut 5 bases from V and 2 bases from J, with 9 bases between. The CDR3 is 13 amino acids. CDR1 and CDR2 from the germline V gene are KGHSH and LQKENI.

In this sample, this clonotype turned up a few times. The chain recombines TRBV7-2 with TRBJ2-6, with D possibly called TRBD1 or TRBD2 (5 bases each). V was trimmed by 2 bases and J by 4 bases, leaving 15 bases between them. This CDR3 is built from 17 residues. Per germline, CDR1 SGHTA and CDR2 FQGNSA. The CDR3 loop reads CASSLIGGGSGANVLTF. The CDR3 DNA is TGTGCCAGCAGCTTAATTGGTGGGGGTTCGGGGGCCAACGTCCTGACTTTC. The whole variable domain, filled in from reference TRBV7-2 and TRBJ2-6, reads GAGVSQSPSNKVTEKGKDVELRCDPISGHTALYWYRQSLGQGLEFLIYFQGNSAPDKSGLPSDRFSAERTGGSVSTLTIQRTQQEDSAVYLCASSLIGGGSGANVLTFGAGSRLTVL.

This clonotype was counted ten times or more. This chain links TRBV7-9 with TRBJ2-3; D is ambiguous. The CDR3 consists of 12 residues. Trimming removed 5 bases from V and 4 bases from J, with 7 bases in between. Germline V CDR1 and CDR2: SEHNR, FQNEAQ (reference sequence). The chain's CDR3 is CASSPRADTQYF. The CDR3 DNA reads TGTGCCAGCAGCCCCCGGGCAGATACGCAGTATTTT. The variable domain in full, completed from reference TRBV7-9 and TRBJ2-3, reads DTGVSQNPRHKITKRGQNVTFRCDPISEHNRLYWYRQTLGQGPEFLTYFQNEAQLEKSRLLSDRFSAERPKGSFSTLEIQRTEQGDSAMYLCASSPRADTQYFGPGTRLTVL.

The chain uses TRBV12-3 or TRBV12-4 and TRBJ2-5; 7 bases map to TRBD1. The CDR3 has 13 amino acids. Trimming cost V 5 bases and J 4 bases; bases outside gene matches: 4. The CDR3 coding sequence is TGTGCCAGCAGTCGTACAGGGGTAGAGACCCAGTACTTC. Residues: CASSRTGVETQYF.

This clonotype was counted only a few times. The genes are TRBV4-3 and TRBJ2-1, with 15 bases that match TRBD2. The CDR3 runs 15 residues. CDR1 LGHNA and CDR2 YSLEER come from the germline V gene. The V gene end was trimmed by 3 bases and the J gene end by 14 bases; junction bases not matched to a gene: 8. The CDR3: CASSQVGLAGGGEFF. CDR3 coding DNA: TGCGCCAGCAGCCAGGTGGGACTAGCGGGGGGAGGGGAGTTCTTC.